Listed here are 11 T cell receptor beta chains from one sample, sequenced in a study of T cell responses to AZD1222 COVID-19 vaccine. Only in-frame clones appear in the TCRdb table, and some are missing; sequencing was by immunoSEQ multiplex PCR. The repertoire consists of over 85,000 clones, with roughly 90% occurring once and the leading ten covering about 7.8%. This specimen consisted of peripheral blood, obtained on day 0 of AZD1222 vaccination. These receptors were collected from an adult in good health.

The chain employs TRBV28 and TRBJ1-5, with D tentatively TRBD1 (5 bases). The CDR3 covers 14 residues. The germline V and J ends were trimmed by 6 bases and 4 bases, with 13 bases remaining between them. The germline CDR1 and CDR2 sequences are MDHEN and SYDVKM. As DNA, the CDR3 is TGTGCCAGCAGGAGGGCAGGGCGGAATCAGCCCCAGCATTTT. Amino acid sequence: CASRRAGRNQPQHF.

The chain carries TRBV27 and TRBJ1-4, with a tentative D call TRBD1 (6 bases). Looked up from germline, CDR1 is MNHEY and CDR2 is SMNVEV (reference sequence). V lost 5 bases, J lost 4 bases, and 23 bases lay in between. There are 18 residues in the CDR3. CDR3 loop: CASSARTGPERVNEKLFF. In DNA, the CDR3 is TGTGCCAGCAGTGCCAGAACAGGGCCTGAGAGGGTTAATGAAAAACTGTTTTTT. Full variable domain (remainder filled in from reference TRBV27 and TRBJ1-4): EAQVTQNPRYLITVTGKKLTVTCSQNMNHEYMSWYRQDPGLGLRQIYYSMNVEVTDKGDVPEGYKVSRKEKRNFPLILESPSPNQTSLYFCASSARTGPERVNEKLFFGSGTQLSVL.

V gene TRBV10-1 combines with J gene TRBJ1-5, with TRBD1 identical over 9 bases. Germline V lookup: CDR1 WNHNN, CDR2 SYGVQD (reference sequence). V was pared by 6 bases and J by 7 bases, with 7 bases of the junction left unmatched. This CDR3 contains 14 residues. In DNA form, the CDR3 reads TGCGCCAGCAGCCCCGACAGGGGGGGACAGCCCCAGCATTTT. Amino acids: CASSPDRGGQPQHF.

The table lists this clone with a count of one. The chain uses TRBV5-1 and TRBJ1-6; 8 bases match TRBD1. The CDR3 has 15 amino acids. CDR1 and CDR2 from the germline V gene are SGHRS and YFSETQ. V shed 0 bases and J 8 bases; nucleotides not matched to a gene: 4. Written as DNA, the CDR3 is TGCGCCAGCAGCTTGGGGACAGGGCCATATTCACCCCTCCACTTT. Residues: CASSLGTGPYSPLHF.

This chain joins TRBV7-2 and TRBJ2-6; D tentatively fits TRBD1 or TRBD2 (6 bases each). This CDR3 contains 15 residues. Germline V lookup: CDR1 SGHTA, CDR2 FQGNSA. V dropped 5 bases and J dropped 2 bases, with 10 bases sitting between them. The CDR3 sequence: CASSPRGAGANVLTF. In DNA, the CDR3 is TGTGCCAGCAGCCCGAGGGGGGCTGGGGCCAACGTCCTGACTTTC.

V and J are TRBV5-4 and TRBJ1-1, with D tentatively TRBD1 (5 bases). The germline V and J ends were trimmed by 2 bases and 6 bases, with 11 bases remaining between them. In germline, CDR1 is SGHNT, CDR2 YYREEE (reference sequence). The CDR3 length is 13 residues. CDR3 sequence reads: CASSFGGVSEAFF. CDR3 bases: TGTGCCAGCAGCTTTGGGGGGGTGTCTGAAGCTTTCTTT.

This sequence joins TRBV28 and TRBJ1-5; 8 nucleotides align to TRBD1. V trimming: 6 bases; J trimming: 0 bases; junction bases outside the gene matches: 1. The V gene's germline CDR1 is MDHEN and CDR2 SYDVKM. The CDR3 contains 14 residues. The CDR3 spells CASSQGASNQPQHF. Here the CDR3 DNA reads TGTGCCAGCAGCCAGGGGGCTAGCAATCAGCCCCAGCATTTT.

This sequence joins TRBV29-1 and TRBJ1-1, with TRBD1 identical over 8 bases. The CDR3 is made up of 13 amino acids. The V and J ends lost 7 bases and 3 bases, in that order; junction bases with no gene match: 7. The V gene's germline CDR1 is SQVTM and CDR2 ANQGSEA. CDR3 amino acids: CSARTGFDTEAFF. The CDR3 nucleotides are TGCAGCGCCCGGACAGGGTTTGACACTGAAGCTTTCTTT.

The CDR3 loop reads CASSVRPGGGNTIYF. As DNA, the CDR3 is TGTGCCAGCAGCGTCCGACCAGGGGGTGGAAACACCATATATTTT. V and J are TRBV9 and TRBJ1-3, with 7 nucleotides matching TRBD1. Losses at the gene ends were 2 bases for V and 3 bases for J; bases not matched to a gene: 5. CDR1 is SGDLS and CDR2 is YYNGEE in the germline V gene. This CDR3 is 15 amino acids long.

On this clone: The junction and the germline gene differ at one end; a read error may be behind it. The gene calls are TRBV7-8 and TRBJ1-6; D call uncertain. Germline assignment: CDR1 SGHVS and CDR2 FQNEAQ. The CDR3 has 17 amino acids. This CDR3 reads CASSPNSGAAYNSPFHF. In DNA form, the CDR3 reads TGTGCCAGCAGCCCCAACTCCGGAGCGGCCTATAATTCACCCTTCCACTTT.

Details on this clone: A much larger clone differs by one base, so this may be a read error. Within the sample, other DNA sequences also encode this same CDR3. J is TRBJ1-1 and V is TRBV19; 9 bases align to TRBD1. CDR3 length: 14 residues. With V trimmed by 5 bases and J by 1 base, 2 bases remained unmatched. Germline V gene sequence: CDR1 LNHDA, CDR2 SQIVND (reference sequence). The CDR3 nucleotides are TGTGCCAGTAGTTTACAGGGGGCGAACACTGAAGCTTTCTTT. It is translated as CASSLQGANTEAFF.